A single sample gave rise to the 21 T cell receptor beta chains below, sequenced in a study of shared clonotypes between healthy human individuals. Generated by immunoSEQ multiplex PCR, the TCRdb table keeps only in-frame clones and is missing some. The sample includes approximately 2.4 million clones, 95% of them seen just once. The sequencing sample was made of naive CD4+ T cells sorted from blood. Subset in this sample: CD45RA+ positively selected. The receptors shown here come from a man aged 18 to 29 in good health.

V is TRBV2 and J is TRBJ2-1; 9 positions agree with TRBD2. The CDR3 is 16 amino acids. V was pared by 3 bases and J by 3 bases, with 6 bases of the junction left unmatched. Germline CDR1 and CDR2: SNHLY and FYNNEI. CDR3 in DNA: TGTGCCAGCAGTGATTCACCTAGCGGGAACTACAATGAGCAGTTCTTC. It yields the protein CASSDSPSGNYNEQFF.

The chain couples TRBV7-9 to TRBJ2-5, with TRBD2 matching over 9 bases. The CDR3 consists of 15 residues. The V gene end was trimmed by 5 bases and the J gene end by 5 bases; junction bases not matched to a gene: 9. The V gene's germline CDR1 is SEHNR and CDR2 FQNEAQ (reference sequence). In DNA, the CDR3 is TGTGCCAGCAGCAATCTAGCGGGAACTGGTGAGACCCAGTACTTC. This encodes CASSNLAGTGETQYF.

The chain recombines TRBV5-8 with TRBJ1-2; possibly TRBD1 for D (6 bases). Trimming removed 0 bases from V and 2 bases from J, with 17 bases in between. Germline lookup yields CDR1 SGHTS and CDR2 YDEGEE. The CDR3 sequence is 17 residues long. CDR3 in amino acids: CASSLGGPGRQNYGYTF. CDR3 nucleotides: TGTGCCAGCAGCTTGGGGGGGCCAGGCCGCCAGAACTATGGCTACACCTTC.

This clone has just one count. V usage is TRBV19 and J usage is TRBJ1-4; 7 bases are a match to TRBD1. The CDR3 runs to 15 residues. CDR1 is LNHDA and CDR2 is SQIVND in the germline V gene (reference sequence). Trimming cost V 4 bases and J 9 bases; bases outside gene matches: 11. The CDR3 here is CASSSEPGTAKKLFF. The DNA for the CDR3 is TGTGCCAGTAGTAGCGAGCCGGGGACAGCAAAAAAACTGTTTTTT.

The chain couples TRBV6-5 to TRBJ2-7; 8 bases map to TRBD2. The V gene end was trimmed by 0 bases and the J gene end by 5 bases; junction bases not matched to a gene: 6. The CDR3 totals 15 residues. CDR1 is MNHEY and CDR2 is SVGAGI in the germline V gene. The CDR3 loop reads CASSYSASGFNEQYF. The CDR3 nucleotides are TGTGCCAGCAGTTACTCGGCTAGCGGGTTTAACGAGCAGTACTTC.

For this clone: Other DNA sequences from this sample encode an identical CDR3 as well. V and J are TRBV5-1 and TRBJ2-3; a possible D gene is TRBD2 (6 bases). Trimming left V 0 bases short and J 0 bases short, with 8 bases between. The length of the CDR3 is 15 residues. The germline gives CDR1 SGHRS, CDR2 YFSETQ. The CDR3 region has the DNA TGCGCCAGCAGCTTGGGAGGGACTAGCACAGATACGCAGTATTTT. Residues: CASSLGGTSTDTQYF.

The V and J genes are TRBV5-5 and TRBJ2-1; 8 bases are shared with TRBD1. This CDR3 region has 15 residues. In germline, CDR1 is SGHKS, CDR2 YYEKEE (reference sequence). Trimming removed 1 base from V and 5 bases from J; junction bases left unmatched: 5. The CDR3 spells CASSLLDRDNNEQFF. The CDR3 nucleotides are TGTGCCAGCAGCTTGCTGGACAGGGACAACAATGAGCAGTTCTTC.

V and J are TRBV11-2 and TRBJ1-4, with 8 positions matching TRBD1. Per germline, CDR1 SGHAT and CDR2 FQNNGV. This CDR3 comprises 15 residues. V was pared by 7 bases and J by 4 bases, with 8 bases of the junction left unmatched. The DNA for the CDR3 is TGTGCCAGCAACGAAGACAGGGGCTTTAATGAAAAACTGTTTTTT. Translated, it gives CASNEDRGFNEKLFF.

On this clone: In the same sample, other DNA sequences code for this CDR3. CDR3 protein: CSVDRDINEQFF. The DNA of the CDR3 is TGCAGCGTTGACAGGGACATCAATGAGCAGTTCTTC. This chain joins TRBV29-1 and TRBJ2-1, with D possibly TRBD1 on 6 matching bases. Germline CDR1 SQVTM, CDR2 ANQGSEA. The V end lost 3 bases, the J end lost 6 bases, and 9 bases lay between the germline ends. This CDR3 comprises 12 residues.

V is TRBV7-9 and J is TRBJ2-3; D perhaps matches TRBD1 (5 bases). The CDR3 is 10 residues long. The germline V gene encodes CDR1 SEHNR and CDR2 FQNEAQ (reference sequence). The V end was cut by 11 bases, the J end by 6 bases, with 9 bases between. CDR3 DNA: TGTGCCTTAGGGGTTGATACGCAGTATTTT. This codes for CALGVDTQYF.

The CDR3 DNA reads as TGTGCCAGTAGTATGCGCCGAACAGGGACTGGGGCCAACGTCCTGACTTTC. Translated, it gives CASSMRRTGTGANVLTF. This chain uses TRBV19 with TRBJ2-6; possibly TRBD1 for D (6 bases). The length of the CDR3 is 17 residues. Trimming removed 3 bases from V and 2 bases from J, with 14 bases in between. Germline assignment: CDR1 LNHDA and CDR2 SQIVND (reference sequence).

On this clone: Different DNA sequences within this sample yield the same CDR3. This chain uses TRBV6-5 with TRBJ2-7, with D possibly being TRBD1 (5 bases). The CDR3 is 14 residues long. Per germline, CDR1 MNHEY and CDR2 SVGAGI. The V and J ends lost 0 bases and 3 bases respectively, with 9 bases between them. The CDR3, as DNA: TGTGCCAGCAGTTACTCGCGACAGAGCTACGAGCAGTACTTC. It is translated as CASSYSRQSYEQYF.

Concerning this clone: Other DNA variants within this sample encode the same CDR3. The CDR3 loop is CASSVGQGSYEQYF. CDR3 DNA: TGTGCCAGCAGCGTTGGACAGGGCTCCTACGAGCAGTACTTC. The rearrangement joins TRBV25-1 to TRBJ2-7, with 8 bases matching TRBD1. The CDR3 consists of 14 residues. The germline CDR1 and CDR2 sequences are MGHDK and SYGVNS. The trim removed 6 bases at V and 0 bases at J, leaving 4 bases unmatched.

The rearrangement links TRBV7-2 to TRBJ2-5; no clear D. The CDR3 spans 15 residues. The germline V gene encodes CDR1 SGHTA and CDR2 FQGNSA. The germline V and J ends were trimmed by 1 base and 3 bases, with 12 bases remaining between them. CDR3: CASSLGYGSEETQYF. The CDR3, as DNA: TGTGCCAGCAGCTTAGGGTACGGTTCCGAAGAGACCCAGTACTTC.

The rearrangement joins TRBV14 to TRBJ1-4; D uncertain. Looked up from germline, CDR1 is SGHDN and CDR2 is FVKESK. V gave up 3 bases and J gave up 8 bases, with 7 bases separating them. CDR3 length equals 12 residues. The CDR3 nucleotides are TGTGCCAGCAGCCAGGCGGTCGAAAAACTGTTTTTT. Translated, it gives CASSQAVEKLFF.

The chain links TRBV5-6 to TRBJ1-2; 12 nucleotides match TRBD1. The CDR3 is 17 residues long. The ends lost 6 bases at V and 3 bases at J; junction bases unmatched: 12. Germline values: CDR1 SGHDT, CDR2 YYEEEE. CDR3: CASTLTGTGGSDYGYTF. The CDR3 nucleotides read TGTGCCAGCACCCTGACCGGGACAGGGGGCAGCGACTATGGCTACACCTTC.

A few counts support this clone. Other DNA sequences in the sample encode the same CDR3. The chain combines TRBV7-9 with TRBJ1-2, with unresolved D. In germline, CDR1 is SEHNR, CDR2 FQNEAQ (reference sequence). V dropped 3 bases and J dropped 2 bases, with 7 bases sitting between them. This CDR3 contains 13 residues. Here the CDR3 reads CASSFGQNYGYTF. CDR3 DNA: TGTGCCAGCAGCTTTGGCCAGAACTATGGCTACACCTTC. The whole variable domain, filled in from reference TRBV7-9 and TRBJ1-2, reads DTGVSQNPRHKITKRGQNVTFRCDPISEHNRLYWYRQTLGQGPEFLTYFQNEAQLEKSRLLSDRFSAERPKGSFSTLEIQRTEQGDSAMYLCASSFGQNYGYTFGSGTRLTVV.

The rearrangement joins TRBV15 to TRBJ1-2; D might be TRBD1 (5 bases). The V end lost 3 bases, the J end lost 4 bases, and 27 bases lay between the germline ends. Germline V gene data show CDR1 as LNHNV and CDR2 as YYDKDF (reference sequence). The CDR3 runs 19 residues. CDR3 sequence: CATSSTTMYPGTEVYGYTF. The CDR3 nucleotides are TGTGCCACCAGCAGCACTACAATGTACCCCGGGACCGAAGTCTATGGCTACACCTTC.

About this clone: The sample carries other DNA sequences with the same CDR3. This CDR3 reads CASSLAVNTEAFF. CDR3 bases: TGTGCCAGCAGCTTAGCAGTGAACACTGAAGCTTTCTTT. The genes are TRBV11-3 and TRBJ1-1; D gene ambiguous. CDR3 length equals 13 residues. V was pared by 1 base and J by 0 bases, with 3 bases between. Germline CDR1 and CDR2: SGHNT and YENEEA.

The chain has TRBV7-2 and TRBJ1-6; perhaps TRBD1 as D (5 bases). V lost 4 bases to trimming and J lost 0 bases, with 13 bases between them. The CDR3 covers 17 residues. Germline V gene sequence: CDR1 SGHTA, CDR2 FQGNSA. CDR3 region: CASSYGDRSSYNSPLHF. DNA of the CDR3: TGTGCCAGCAGCTACGGAGACAGAAGCTCCTATAATTCACCCCTCCACTTT.

The chain couples TRBV11-2 to TRBJ1-3, with D perhaps matching TRBD1 (6 bases). This CDR3 region has 15 residues. V lost 5 bases, J lost 2 bases, and 13 bases lay in between. Per the germline V gene, CDR1 is SGHAT and CDR2 is FQNNGV. This CDR3 reads CASSPAGGAGNTIYF. CDR3 nucleotide sequence: TGTGCCAGCAGCCCTGCGGGGGGCGCTGGAAACACCATATATTTT.